Below are 5 T cell receptor beta chains sequenced from a single sample in a study of T cells in Graves' hyperthyroidism and ophthalmopathy. There were TCR beta CDR3 regions amplified from RNA transcripts. HTBI primers were used for first-round RT-PCR of the TCR CDR3. TCRdb independently ran MiXCR on the multiplex PCR reads; one entry per CDR3 protein. Here the sample spans 650,000 to 800,000 distinct CDR3 sequences, just under 45% being singletons. The sequenced sample was peripheral blood or thyroid tissue (not recorded which). These receptors came from an adult man with Graves' disease, either hyperthyroidism or ophthalmopathy (not recorded which).

This CDR3 reads CASSLGQGILANYGYTF. For the CDR3, the DNA is TGTGCCAGCAGCTTGGGACAGGGGATCTTAGCTAACTATGGCTACACCTTC. The chain has TRBV7-9 and TRBJ1-2, with 10 bases lining up with TRBD1. Germline-derived CDR1 and CDR2 are SEHNR and FQNEAQ (reference sequence). The length of the CDR3 is 17 residues. V gave up 3 bases and J gave up 0 bases; unmatched junction bases: 7.

V and J are TRBV14 and TRBJ2-5; either TRBD1 or TRBD2 may fit D (5 bases each). Germline assignment: CDR1 SGHDN and CDR2 FVKESK. The CDR3 extends over 17 amino acids. The V end was cut by 4 bases, the J end by 3 bases, with 21 bases between. The CDR3 region has the DNA TGTGCCAGCAGCCCGCAGACCACCGGGACGGTTGAAGAGACCCAGTACTTC. This translates into CASSPQTTGTVEETQYF. Drawing the rest from reference TRBV14 and TRBJ2-5, the complete variable domain is EAGVTQFPSHSVIEKGQTVTLRCDPISGHDNLYWYRRVMGKEIKFLLHFVKESKQDESGMPNNRFLAERTGGTYSTLKVQPAELEDSGVYFCASSPQTTGTVEETQYFGPGTRLLVL.

A few counts support this clonotype. The chain joins TRBV6-2 or TRBV6-3 to TRBJ1-1; 8 bases align to TRBD1. The junction had 3 bases not matched to a gene; V was cut back by 2 bases and J by 4 bases. Germline lookup yields CDR1 MNHEY and CDR2 SVGEGT. The CDR3 runs to 14 residues. DNA of the CDR3: TGTGCCAGCAGTTACGACAGGGGTAGCACTGAAGCTTTCTTT. It is translated as CASSYDRGSTEAFF.

The chain links TRBV7-9 to TRBJ1-2, with D unclear. There are 12 residues in the CDR3. The V end lost 10 bases, the J end lost 4 bases, and 13 bases lay between the germline ends. Looked up from germline, CDR1 is SEHNR and CDR2 is FQNEAQ (reference sequence). CDR3 region: CAIYRNTYGYTF. In DNA form, the CDR3 reads TGTGCCATATACCGGAACACCTATGGCTACACCTTC.

In its sample, this clonotype was seen many times. The V gene is TRBV29-1, the J gene TRBJ2-5, with TRBD2 identical over 10 bases. V shed 7 bases and J 3 bases; nucleotides not matched to a gene: 11. This CDR3 contains 15 residues. Germline assignment: CDR1 SQVTM and CDR2 ANQGSEA. The CDR3 loop reads CSAIGLAGEEETQYF. As DNA, the CDR3 is TGCAGCGCCATCGGTCTAGCGGGAGAGGAAGAGACCCAGTACTTC.